Listed below are T cell receptor beta chains from one sample, sequenced in a study of blood T cell repertoires in COVID-19. Using immunoSEQ multiplex PCR, the repertoire was profiled, and TCRdb retains in-frame clones only, with some absent. This sample yields about 140,000 clones, of which more than 75% are seen a single time; over 8.5% belongs to the top ten. Specimen: peripheral blood. These receptors were collected from a woman between 50 and 59 years old with active or convalescent COVID-19. The CDR3 runs from the conserved cysteine through the conserved F or W. A D gene is named only where the DNA matches it firmly. A clone size is listed for some rows: how often the clone was seen (once, few, many), or a class if it is expanded.

NA,TRBV6-2/TRBV6-3,TRBJ1-5,NA,TGTGCCAGCACCCCGGACTTGGGCAATCAGCCCCAGCATTTT,CASTPDLGNQPQHF
TRBD1,TRBV27,TRBJ1-1,NA,TGTGCCAGCAGTTGGGACAGGGTGGGCACTGAAGCTTTCTTT,CASSWDRVGTEAFF
NA,TRBV28,TRBJ1-3,NA,TGTGCCAGCAGTTTAGCAGGGTCTGGAAACACCATATATTTT,CASSLAGSGNTIYF
TRBD1,TRBV4-3,TRBJ2-3,NA,TGCGCCAGCAGCGACAGGGGCGACGGATCAGATACGCAGTATTTT,CASSDRGDGSDTQYF
NA,TRBV27,TRBJ1-3,NA,TGTGCCAGCAAAGGGGCTGGAAACACCATATATTTT,CASKGAGNTIYF
NA,TRBV7-9,TRBJ2-3,NA,TGTGCCAGCAGCGATCTATTATTAGATACGCAGTATTTT,CASSDLLLDTQYF
NA,TRBV28,TRBJ2-2,NA,TGTGCCAGCAGTTTACTTTCGGGATCGAACACCGGGGAGCTGTTTTTT,CASSLLSGSNTGELFF
NA,TRBV12-3/TRBV12-4,TRBJ1-5,few,TGTGCCAGCAGTTTAGGGGAGGGACAGCCCCAGCATTTT,CASSLGEGQPQHF
TRBD1,TRBV18,TRBJ1-4,NA,TGTGCCAGCTCACCAGTGCAGGGACAGGGAAATGAAAAACTGTTTTTT,CASSPVQGQGNEKLFF
TRBD1,TRBV9,TRBJ1-4,NA,TGTGCCAGCAGCCGACAGGGTGGTTTATATGAAAAACTGTTTTTT,CASSRQGGLYEKLFF
TRBD1,TRBV10-3,TRBJ1-1,NA,TGTGCCATCAGTGAGTCCGGGACAGGGATGGGTGAAGCTTTCTTT,CAISESGTGMGEAFF
TRBD1,TRBV28,TRBJ1-2,NA,TGTGCCAGCAGTCGACAACGGACAGGACGCAACTATGGCTACACCTTC,CASSRQRTGRNYGYTF
NA,TRBV6-5,TRBJ2-7,NA,TGTGCCAGCAGTTATAGCGGATCCTCCTACGAGCAGTACTTC,CASSYSGSSYEQYF
TRBD2,TRBV27,TRBJ2-1,NA,TGTGCCAGCAGTCCTGGGACTAGCGGGTACAATGAGCAGTTCTTC,CASSPGTSGYNEQFF
TRBD2,TRBV19,TRBJ2-5,NA,TGTGCCAGTAGTACCCTAGCGGGGGGGGGAGAGACCCAGTACTTC,CASSTLAGGGETQYF
NA,TRBV19,TRBJ1-5,NA,TGTGCCAGTAGTACCAAAAGCAATCAGCCCCAGCATTTT,CASSTKSNQPQHF
TRBD2,TRBV11-2,TRBJ2-3,NA,TGTGCCAGCAGCCGTAGCGGGGGCTACACAGATACGCAGTATTTT,CASSRSGGYTDTQYF
NA,TRBV29-1,TRBJ1-2,NA,TGCAGCGTGGCAGGGATTCAGGGCTACACCTTC,CSVAGIQGYTF
TRBD1,TRBV14,TRBJ1-2,once,TGTGCCAGCAGCCAAGGTACAGGGGGTCTCTATGGCTACACCTTC,CASSQGTGGLYGYTF
TRBD1,TRBV27,TRBJ1-6,NA,TGTGCCAGCAGTTTCCCCCCCAACAGGGGGAAGATTTCACCCCTCCACTTT,CASSFPPNRGKISPLHF
NA,TRBV28,TRBJ1-1,NA,TGTGCCAGCAGTTTTGGGGGCCCCACGGAAGCTTTCTTT,CASSFGGPTEAFF
NA,TRBV2,TRBJ2-4,NA,TGTACGTCACGGAGGGCGACCAAAAACATTCAGTACTTC,CTSRRATKNIQYF
NA,TRBV18,TRBJ2-7,NA,TGTGCCAGCTCACCAATGAGCGCCGGCGAGCAGTACTTC,CASSPMSAGEQYF
TRBD2,TRBV19,TRBJ2-5,NA,TGTGCCAGTAGTCCAGATGGACTAGGGGAAGAGACCCAGTACTTC,CASSPDGLGEETQYF
TRBD2,TRBV4-3,TRBJ2-1,NA,TGCGCCAGCAGCCATGATTCTAGCGGGAGGGCTCTTGAAAATGAGCAGTTCTTC,CASSHDSSGRALENEQFF
NA,TRBV13,TRBJ1-6,NA,TGTGCCAGTAGAGCGTTCTTGAGTAATTCACCCCTCCACTTT,CASRAFLSNSPLHF
NA,TRBV7-2,TRBJ1-1,NA,TGTGCCAGCAGCTTAGGCCGGACAGTTGAAGCTTTCTTT,CASSLGRTVEAFF
TRBD1,TRBV5-4,TRBJ1-2,NA,TGTGCCAGCAGCTTATCTCAGGGGGCTATTAACTATGGCTACACCTTC,CASSLSQGAINYGYTF
TRBD1,TRBV19,TRBJ1-2,NA,TGTGCGACAAGGGACAGGGGGTTCTATGGCTACACCTTC,CATRDRGFYGYTF
NA,TRBV24-1,TRBJ1-4,NA,TGTGCCACCAGTGAACCAGGGGTCGGAAAACTGTTTTTT,CATSEPGVGKLFF
NA,TRBV19,TRBJ1-5,NA,TGTGCCAGTAGTACTTTTTCCGGGTATAGCAATCAGCCCCAGCATTTT,CASSTFSGYSNQPQHF
TRBD1,TRBV29-1,TRBJ1-2,NA,TGCAGCGCTTATCTCCAGGGGGCGAACACCTTC,CSAYLQGANTF
NA,TRBV6-5,TRBJ1-1,NA,TGTGCCAGCTCACCCTGGGGGGGTACTGAAGCTTTCTTT,CASSPWGGTEAFF
NA,TRBV7-2,TRBJ1-5,NA,TGTGCCAGCAGTTCTGAGTGGAGTAGCAATCAGCCCCAGCATTTT,CASSSEWSSNQPQHF
NA,TRBV4-3,TRBJ2-5,NA,TGCGCCAGCAGCCAAGGAGAAGCGCTATTCGGAGAGACCCAGTACTTC,CASSQGEALFGETQYF
NA,TRBV21-1,TRBJ2-7,NA,TGTGCCAGCAGCAAGGGGGGACTAGCGCGGTACGAGCAGTACTTC,CASSKGGLARYEQYF
NA,TRBV7-2,TRBJ1-5,NA,TGTGCCAGCAGCCCGAACAGGGTCCAGCCCCAGCATTTT,CASSPNRVQPQHF
NA,TRBV7-9,TRBJ2-1,NA,TGTGCCAGCAGCCGAGGACAGAGCTCCTACAATGAGCAGTTCTTC,CASSRGQSSYNEQFF
TRBD1,TRBV6-5,TRBJ2-2,NA,TGTGCCAGCGGACAGGGCCCCGGGGAGCTGTTTTTT,CASGQGPGELFF
NA,TRBV24-1,TRBJ1-6,once,TGTGCCACCAGTGATTTCCAGGGTGGGGATAATTCACCCCTCCACTTT,CATSDFQGGDNSPLHF
TRBD2,TRBV27,TRBJ2-7,NA,TGTGCCAGCAGTTTCCGCGGGAGGACCTACGAGCAGTACTTC,CASSFRGRTYEQYF
TRBD1,TRBV2,TRBJ2-6,NA,TGTGCCAGCACCCACAGGGGGCTCAAGACCTCTGGGGCCAACGTCCTGACTTTC,CASTHRGLKTSGANVLTF
TRBD1,TRBV7-2,TRBJ2-5,NA,TGTGCCAGCAGTCTTGACTCAGGGGGCCGAGAGACCCAGTACTTC,CASSLDSGGRETQYF
NA,TRBV7-3,TRBJ2-7,NA,TGTGCCAGCAGCTTAACTCGGGACTCCTACGAGCAGTACTTC,CASSLTRDSYEQYF
NA,TRBV30,TRBJ2-5,few,TGTGCCTGGATCCCTGTGGTGCCAGGGAATGAGGAGTGGACCCAGTACTTC,CAWIPVVPGNEEWTQYF
NA,TRBV30,TRBJ1-1,NA,TGTGCCTGGACATCAGGGAAAGGGAACACTGAAGCTTTCTTT,CAWTSGKGNTEAFF
NA,TRBV5-4,TRBJ2-7,NA,TGTGCCAGCAGTGAGAGGCTGAGCTCCTACGAGCAGTACTTC,CASSERLSSYEQYF
NA,TRBV10-3,TRBJ2-1,NA,TGTGCCATCAGTGCTAATAACAATGAGCAGTTCTTC,CAISANNNEQFF
NA,TRBV6-5,TRBJ2-7,NA,TGTGCCAGCAGTTATTCGGTGGACAGTTCCTACGAGCAGTACTTC,CASSYSVDSSYEQYF
TRBD2,TRBV3-1/TRBV3-2,TRBJ2-7,NA,TGTGCCAGCAGCCTCCTACTAGCGGGGGTCTACGAGCAGTACTTC,CASSLLLAGVYEQYF
NA,TRBV19,TRBJ1-4,once,TGTGCCACCACGACGGGGGTTGATTACGAAAAACTGTTTTTT,CATTTGVDYEKLFF
NA,TRBV7-9,TRBJ2-3,NA,TGTGCCAGCAGCCTGACATCCTCCACAGATACGCAGTATTTT,CASSLTSSTDTQYF
NA,TRBV6-5,TRBJ1-4,NA,TGTGCCAGCAGGCGCCTAAATGAAAAACTGTTTTTT,CASRRLNEKLFF
TRBD1,TRBV10-3,TRBJ1-5,NA,TGTGCCACCCGGGACAGGGAGCGGGGCAATCAGCCCCAGCATTTT,CATRDRERGNQPQHF
TRBD2,TRBV3-1/TRBV3-2,TRBJ2-7,NA,TGTGCCAGCAGCCGGACTAGCGGGAGTTCTTACGAGCAGTACTTC,CASSRTSGSSYEQYF
NA,TRBV28,TRBJ2-7,NA,TGTGCCACGAAACAGGCCACTAACGAGCAGTACTTC,CATKQATNEQYF
NA,TRBV5-1,TRBJ1-1,NA,TGCGCCAGCAGTCGGGGTGAGTGGGGTTACACTGAAGCTTTCTTT,CASSRGEWGYTEAFF
TRBD1,TRBV29-1,TRBJ1-2,NA,TGCAGCGCCCTCAAGACAGGGGTTGGCTATGGCTACACCTTC,CSALKTGVGYGYTF
NA,TRBV6-5,TRBJ1-1,NA,TGTGCCAGCAGACGGGAAACTGAAGCTTTCTTT,CASRRETEAFF
NA,TRBV3-1/TRBV3-2,TRBJ1-3,NA,TGTGCCAGCAGCCCCTCCCCTGGAAACACCATATATTTT,CASSPSPGNTIYF